This entry lists 22 T cell receptor beta chains sequenced from one sample in a study of blood T cell repertoires in COVID-19. The data were produced by immunoSEQ multiplex PCR, yet TCRdb's version contains in-frame clones alone and is incomplete. Of about 170,000 clones listed, 65% to 85% are singletons. What was sequenced was peripheral blood. The receptors come from a woman between 70 and 85 years old who had recovered from COVID-19.

For the CDR3, the DNA is TGTGCCAGCAGTTGGGGACTCCGCACAGATACGCAGTATTTT. Residues: CASSWGLRTDTQYF. This sequence joins TRBV28 and TRBJ2-3; perhaps TRBD2 as D (6 bases). Trimming took 4 bases from V and 1 from J, leaving 9 bases between them. The CDR3 runs 14 residues. Germline CDR1 reads MDHEN; CDR2 reads SYDVKM.

This clone appeared a few times. This chain connects TRBV13 to TRBJ1-1; D is perhaps TRBD1 (6 bases). Per germline, CDR1 PRHDT and CDR2 FYEKMQ (reference sequence). V lost 7 bases, J lost 4 bases, and 22 bases lay in between. This CDR3 has 16 amino acids. The CDR3 coding sequence is TGTGCCAGCATCTCCCCTTCCGGGGGGCGAGTCACTGAAGCTTTCTTT. It is translated as CASISPSGGRVTEAFF.

This sequence joins TRBV5-1 and TRBJ2-1, with TRBD1 matching 8 bases. Germline values: CDR1 SGHRS, CDR2 YFSETQ. The CDR3 is 13 residues long. Trimming at V came to 7 bases and at J to 8 bases, leaving 8 bases not matched to a gene. The DNA for the CDR3 is TGCGCCAGCCGACAGGGGTCGTGGGATGAGCAGTTCTTC. It yields the protein CASRQGSWDEQFF. Looking up the rest from reference TRBV5-1 and TRBJ2-1 gives the full variable domain: KAGVTQTPRYLIKTRGQQVTLSCSPISGHRSVSWYQQTPGQGLQFLFEYFSETQRNKGNFPGRFSGRQFSNSRSEMNVSTLELGDSALYLCASRQGSWDEQFFGPGTRLTVL.

The J gene is TRBJ1-1, the V gene TRBV6-2 or TRBV6-3; possible D gene TRBD1, 5 bases. The germline V and J ends were trimmed by 4 bases and 2 bases, with 11 bases remaining between them. The CDR3 runs to 14 residues. CDR1 is MNHEY and CDR2 is SVGEGT in the germline V gene. The CDR3 DNA follows: TGTGCCAGCAGTTGGGGCAGCCCCAACACTGAAGCTTTCTTT. Its protein is CASSWGSPNTEAFF.

The V and J genes are TRBV5-4 and TRBJ2-3; 8 bases align to TRBD2. The CDR3 sequence is 15 residues long. V lost 5 bases and J lost 4; bases outside the gene matches: 9. Germline CDR1 is SGHNT and CDR2 is YYREEE (reference sequence). CDR3 nucleotides: TGTGCCAGCAGTCTCCCGGGGGGGCCGTCAGATACGCAGTATTTT. As protein: CASSLPGGPSDTQYF.

The chain employs TRBV28 and TRBJ1-5; no firm D call. Germline CDR1 and CDR2: MDHEN and SYDVKM. V shed 8 bases and J shed 3 bases, with 8 bases lying between them. The CDR3 is 12 residues long. In nucleotides, the CDR3 is TGTGCCAGCCGTAACTACAATCAGCCCCAGCATTTT. This gives the protein CASRNYNQPQHF. The variable domain in full, with the rest retrieved from reference TRBV28 and TRBJ1-5, is DVKVTQSSRYLVKRTGEKVFLECVQDMDHENMFWYRQDPGLGLRLIYFSYDVKMKEKGDIPEGYSVSREKKERFSLILESASTNQTSMYLCASRNYNQPQHFGDGTRLSIL.

The V and J genes are TRBV14 and TRBJ1-2; no clear D gene. Trimming left V 1 base short and J 3 bases short, with 9 bases between. From germline, CDR1 is SGHDN and CDR2 FVKESK. The CDR3 contains 14 residues. In DNA, the CDR3 is TGTGCCAGCAGCCAAGTTGGGCAGTACTATGGCTACACCTTC. It translates to CASSQVGQYYGYTF. Combining the CDR3 with reference TRBV14 and TRBJ1-2 gives the whole variable domain EAGVTQFPSHSVIEKGQTVTLRCDPISGHDNLYWYRRVMGKEIKFLLHFVKESKQDESGMPNNRFLAERTGGTYSTLKVQPAELEDSGVYFCASSQVGQYYGYTFGSGTRLTVV.

This clone was picked up one time. J is TRBJ2-3 and V is TRBV4-1, with TRBD2 matching over 12 bases. CDR1 MGHRA and CDR2 YSYEKL come from the germline V gene. This CDR3 contains 18 residues. The V and J ends lost 3 bases and 2 bases, in that order; junction bases with no gene match: 9. CDR3 sequence reads: CASSQGRASGGATDTQYF. For the CDR3, the DNA is TGCGCCAGCAGCCAGGGGCGGGCTAGCGGGGGGGCCACAGATACGCAGTATTTT.

CDR3 residues: CASSRTRGASNSPLHF. DNA of the CDR3: TGTGCCAGTAGTCGGACCCGCGGGGCCTCTAATTCACCCCTCCACTTT. The chain links TRBV19 to TRBJ1-6, with D perhaps TRBD1 (5 bases). In germline, CDR1 is LNHDA, CDR2 SQIVND (reference sequence). This CDR3 is built from 16 residues. Trimming took off 5 bases at V and 6 bases at J, with 17 bases between the two ends.

This chain links TRBV5-6 with TRBJ2-7, with 8 nucleotides matching TRBD1. V shed 4 bases, J shed 2 bases, and the junction held 11 bases outside the gene matches. The germline V gene encodes CDR1 SGHDT and CDR2 YYEEEE. The CDR3 sequence is 16 residues long. CDR3 nucleotides: TGTGCCAGCAGCCGTACGCCAGGGGGCGGCCCCTACGAGCAGTACTTC. Encoded protein: CASSRTPGGGPYEQYF.

This clone was found once. Here the CDR3 reads CASSLPRDTGGANVLTF. In DNA form, the CDR3 reads TGTGCCAGCAGCCTTCCCCGGGACACGGGAGGGGCCAACGTCCTGACTTTC. This chain links TRBV7-6 with TRBJ2-6; perhaps TRBD1 as D (6 bases). The germline V gene has CDR1 SGHVS and CDR2 FNYEAQ. The CDR3 contains 17 residues. With 5 bases removed from V and 4 bases from J, the gap between germline ends came to 18 bases.

This chain links TRBV5-6 with TRBJ1-2; 9 bases line up with TRBD1. This CDR3 spans 14 amino acids. J gave up 5 bases and V 4 bases, and 6 bases lay outside the gene matches. Per the germline V gene, CDR1 is SGHDT and CDR2 is YYEEEE. The CDR3 sequence is CASSPWDREYGYTF. The CDR3 DNA reads TGTGCCAGCAGCCCCTGGGACAGGGAGTATGGCTACACCTTC. The full variable domain, completed using reference TRBV5-6 and TRBJ1-2, is DAGVTQSPTHLIKTRGQQVTLRCSPKSGHDTVSWYQQALGQGPQFIFQYYEEEERQRGNFPDRFSGHQFPNYSSELNVNALLLGDSALYLCASSPWDREYGYTFGSGTRLTVV.

The genes are TRBV5-1 and TRBJ2-7; TRBD2 matches at 8 bases. Germline V gives CDR1 SGHRS, CDR2 YFSETQ. J was trimmed by 7 bases and V by 0 bases; bases with no gene match: 9. CDR3 length equals 15 residues. CDR3: CASSLVLAGSGEQYF. CDR3 DNA: TGCGCCAGCAGCTTGGTGTTAGCGGGGTCGGGGGAGCAGTACTTC.

The CDR3 nucleotides are TGTGCCAGCAGTTCGTCACCACTCGGAAACACCATATATTTT. Translation gives CASSSSPLGNTIYF. V usage is TRBV27 and J usage is TRBJ1-3; D gene unclear. Trimming took off 4 bases at V and 4 bases at J, with 11 bases between the two ends. This CDR3 is 14 amino acids long. Germline V gene data show CDR1 as MNHEY and CDR2 as SMNVEV (reference sequence).

The chain is built from TRBV25-1 and TRBJ2-7; D may be TRBD1 (5 bases). The CDR3 has 12 residues. V shed 7 bases and J shed 9 bases, with 16 bases lying between them. CDR1 is MGHDK and CDR2 is SYGVNS in the germline V gene. CDR3 DNA sequence: TGTGCCAGCAACGCAAGGCAGGGCTGGCAGTACTTC. Translation: CASNARQGWQYF.

CDR3 amino acids: CASSQLAGSGANVLTF. Written as DNA, the CDR3 is TGTGCCAGCAGCCAACTAGCGGGGTCTGGGGCCAACGTCCTGACTTTC. The chain carries TRBV4-2 and TRBJ2-6; 9 bases agree with TRBD2. The CDR3 spans 16 residues. J lost 1 base, V lost 2 bases, and 0 bases had no gene match. Germline V gene data show CDR1 as LGHNA and CDR2 as YNFKEQ.

This chain links TRBV19 with TRBJ2-7; TRBD2 matches at 9 bases. Germline CDR1 and CDR2: LNHDA and SQIVND (reference sequence). CDR3 length: 10 residues. J lost 13 bases, V lost 11 bases, and 9 bases had no gene match. The CDR3, as DNA: TGTGCCGTAGCGGGAGCTTCGGTTTACTTC. Its translation: CAVAGASVYF. Full variable domain (remainder filled in from reference TRBV19 and TRBJ2-7): DGGITQSPKYLFRKEGQNVTLSCEQNLNHDAMYWYRQDPGQGLRLIYYSQIVNDFQKGDIAEGYSVSREKKESFPLTVTSAQKNPTAFYLCAVAGASVYFGPGTRLTVT.

The V call is TRBV18, the J call TRBJ2-4; D remains ambiguous. This CDR3 spans 15 amino acids. The V and J ends lost 3 bases and 0 bases respectively, with 9 bases between them. CDR1 and CDR2 (germline): KGHSH, LQKENI. In nucleotides, the CDR3 is TGTGCCAGCTCACCCCCCAGCGTAGCCAAAAACATTCAGTACTTC. This encodes CASSPPSVAKNIQYF.

V gene TRBV7-8 combines with J gene TRBJ1-4, with TRBD1 as a possible D gene (5 bases). Per germline, CDR1 SGHVS and CDR2 FQNEAQ. This CDR3 spans 15 amino acids. V lost 5 bases and J 5 bases, leaving 15 bases between the germline ends. For the CDR3, the DNA is TGTGCCAGCAGCACCGATGGGGCAGGGAATGAAAAACTGTTTTTT. It codes for CASSTDGAGNEKLFF.

This chain joins TRBV7-9 and TRBJ1-2; D possibly corresponds to TRBD1 (5 bases). V was clipped by 5 bases and J by 5 bases, with 15 bases between them. Germline V gene lookup returns CDR1 SEHNR and CDR2 FQNEAQ (reference sequence). The CDR3 has 14 residues. CDR3 protein: CASSPPGGGYGYTF. In DNA, the CDR3 is TGTGCCAGCAGCCCACCGGGGGGGGGATATGGCTACACCTTC.

A few counts support this clone. A junction boundary mismatches the germline segment, possibly from a read error. The rearrangement uses TRBV7-9 and TRBJ2-1; D possibly corresponds to TRBD2 (6 bases). The CDR3 runs 14 residues. Germline V gives CDR1 SEHNR, CDR2 FQNEAQ (reference sequence). The CDR3 DNA follows: TGTGCCAGCAGCCTAGCAGTCTACCGGGGGGAGCAGTTCTTC. Protein: CASSLAVYRGEQFF.

This clone has more than one count but fewer than ten. The chain uses TRBV3-1 (or the pseudogene TRBV3-2) and TRBJ1-3; no reliable D call. The V and J ends lost 2 bases and 0 bases respectively, with 8 bases between them. The CDR3 consists of 15 residues. Germline V lookup: CDR1 LGHDT, CDR2 YNNKEL (reference sequence). Here the CDR3 reads CASSQTVSSGNTIYF. The CDR3, as DNA: TGTGCCAGCAGCCAAACGGTGTCCTCTGGAAACACCATATATTTT.